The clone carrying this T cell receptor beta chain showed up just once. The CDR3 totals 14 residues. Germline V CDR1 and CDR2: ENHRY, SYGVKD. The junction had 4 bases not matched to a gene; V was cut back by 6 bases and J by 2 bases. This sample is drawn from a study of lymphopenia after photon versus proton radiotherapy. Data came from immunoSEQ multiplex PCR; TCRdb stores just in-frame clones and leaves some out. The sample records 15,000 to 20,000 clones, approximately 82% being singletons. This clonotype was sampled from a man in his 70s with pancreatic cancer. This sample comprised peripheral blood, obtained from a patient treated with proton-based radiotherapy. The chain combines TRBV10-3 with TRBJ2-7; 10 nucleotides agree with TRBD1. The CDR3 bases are TGTGCCATCAGGGGACAGGGGCGAACCTACGAGCAGTACTTC. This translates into CAIRGQGRTYEQYF.